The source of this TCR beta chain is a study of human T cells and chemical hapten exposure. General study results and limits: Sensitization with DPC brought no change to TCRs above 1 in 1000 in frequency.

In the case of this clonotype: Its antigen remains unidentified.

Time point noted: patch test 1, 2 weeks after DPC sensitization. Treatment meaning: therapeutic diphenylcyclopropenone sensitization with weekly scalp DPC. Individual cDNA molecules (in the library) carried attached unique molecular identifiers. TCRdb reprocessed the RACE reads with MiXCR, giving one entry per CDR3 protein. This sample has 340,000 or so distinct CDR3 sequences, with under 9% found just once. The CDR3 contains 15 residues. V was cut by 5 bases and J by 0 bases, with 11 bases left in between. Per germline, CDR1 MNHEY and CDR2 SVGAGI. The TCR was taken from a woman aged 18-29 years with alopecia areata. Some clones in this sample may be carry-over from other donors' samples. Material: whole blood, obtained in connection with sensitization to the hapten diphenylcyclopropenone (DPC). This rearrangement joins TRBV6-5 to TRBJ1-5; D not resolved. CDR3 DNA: TGTGCCAGCAGTCCCCTCGCATATAGCAATCAGCCCCAGCATTTT. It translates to CASSPLAYSNQPQHF.